Listed here are 15 T cell receptor beta chains from one sample, sequenced in a study of T cells after yellow fever vaccination. MiXCR, run by TCRdb on the 5' RACE reads, gives a single entry per CDR3 protein. The sample includes some 500,000 distinct CDR3 sequences, about 14% of them seen just once. The sample consisted of PBMCs, taken on the day of the yellow fever booster vaccination. The receptor source for this set is a man aged 25 to 45 who received the YFV17D yellow fever vaccine.

This clonotype was recorded a few times. The chain combines TRBV27 with TRBJ2-3; D is ambiguous. The CDR3 is made up of 19 amino acids. Germline V gene data show CDR1 as MNHEY and CDR2 as SMNVEV (reference sequence). V lost 3 bases and J 0 bases, leaving 22 bases between the germline ends. The CDR3 protein is CASSFAPGPGSISTDTQYF. In nucleotides, the CDR3 is TGTGCCAGCAGTTTCGCCCCAGGACCTGGTTCTATTAGCACAGATACGCAGTATTTT.

The CDR3 nucleotides read TGTGCCAGCAGTTCAGACAGGGTTGTGGATGAGCAGTTCTTC. Amino acids: CASSSDRVVDEQFF. The rearrangement uses TRBV7-6 and TRBJ2-1, with 7 bases lining up with TRBD1. The CDR3 sequence is 14 residues long. CDR1 SGHVS and CDR2 FNYEAQ come from the germline V gene. V lost 6 bases, J lost 8 bases, and 10 bases stayed unmatched.

The chain recombines TRBV12-3 or TRBV12-4 with TRBJ1-2; 9 nucleotides line up with TRBD1. CDR3 length equals 15 residues. Losses at the gene ends were 5 bases for V and 5 bases for J; bases not matched to a gene: 9. This CDR3 is CASSNTGQGGYGYTF. The CDR3 coding sequence is TGTGCCAGCAGTAACACGGGACAGGGCGGATATGGCTACACCTTC.

This clonotype showed up just a few times. The junction shows a germline mismatch at one end, possibly a read error. This rearrangement joins TRBV7-2 to TRBJ2-3, with 8 positions matching TRBD1. The length of the CDR3 is 13 residues. From germline, CDR1 is SGHTA and CDR2 FQGNSA. This CDR3 is CASSFSPGTGYLF. The CDR3 coding sequence is TGTGCCAGCAGCTTTTCCCCCGGGACAGGTTATCTTTTT.

This clonotype was found many times. The rearrangement links TRBV25-1 to TRBJ1-1; D gene ambiguous. Germline V lookup: CDR1 MGHDK, CDR2 SYGVNS. Trimming stripped 4 bases from V and 1 base from J, with 7 bases between. The CDR3 consists of 13 residues. The CDR3 sequence: CASSGRWNTEAFF. DNA of the CDR3: TGTGCCAGCAGTGGGAGATGGAACACTGAAGCTTTCTTT.

The gene calls are TRBV6-5 and TRBJ2-3; 7 bases agree with TRBD2. The CDR3 contains 13 residues. Germline V gene data show CDR1 as MNHEY and CDR2 as SVGAGI. J lost 7 bases, V lost 2 bases, and 3 bases had no gene match. The CDR3 DNA follows: TGTGCCAGCAGTTACGAGGGAGGGAATACGCAGTATTTT. This codes for CASSYEGGNTQYF.

V gene TRBV15 combines with J gene TRBJ2-6; 8 bases are a match to TRBD2. V shed 0 bases and J 4 bases; nucleotides not matched to a gene: 8. Germline CDR1 is LNHNV and CDR2 is YYDKDF (reference sequence). The CDR3 loop spans 18 amino acids. CDR3 bases: TGTGCCACCAGCAGAGATCACGGGAGGGCCCGCGGGGCCAACGTCCTGACTTTC. This sequence encodes CATSRDHGRARGANVLTF.

V usage is TRBV15 and J usage is TRBJ2-1; possible D gene TRBD2, 5 bases. The CDR3 totals 13 residues. V dropped 6 bases and J dropped 9 bases, with 15 bases sitting between them. The V gene's germline CDR1 is LNHNV and CDR2 YYDKDF (reference sequence). In nucleotides, the CDR3 is TGTGCCACCAGTCCGCGGGCCGGCGGTGAGCAGTTCTTC. Its translation: CATSPRAGGEQFF.

This clonotype was seen a few times. This chain uses TRBV5-1 with TRBJ2-1; 12 nucleotides line up with TRBD2. Germline V gene lookup returns CDR1 SGHRS and CDR2 YFSETQ. The length of the CDR3 is 14 residues. V lost 4 bases to trimming and J lost 8 bases; unmatched junction nucleotides: 4. CDR3 DNA: TGCGCCAGCAGCCCTAGCGGGAGGGACGATGAGCAGTTCTTC. Residues: CASSPSGRDDEQFF.

This sequence joins TRBV12-3 or TRBV12-4 and TRBJ2-5; 7 positions match TRBD2. The CDR3 consists of 13 residues. Losses at the gene ends were 6 bases for V and 10 bases for J; bases not matched to a gene: 11. This chain's CDR3 is CASSKGLAVNQYF. The CDR3 DNA reads as TGTGCCAGCAGCAAAGGGCTAGCGGTTAACCAGTACTTC.

Only a few counts were recorded for this clonotype. V usage is TRBV9 and J usage is TRBJ1-3; no definite D call. Germline CDR1 is SGDLS and CDR2 is YYNGEE. The CDR3 extends over 15 amino acids. V was clipped by 0 bases and J by 4 bases, with 11 bases between them. Here the CDR3 DNA reads TGTGCCAGCAGCGTAGGGGGTACCGCGGGAAACACCATATATTTT. It yields the protein CASSVGGTAGNTIYF.

This clonotype was recorded a few times. The chain couples TRBV7-6 to TRBJ2-7; tentatively, D is TRBD2 (6 bases). From germline, CDR1 is SGHVS and CDR2 FNYEAQ. The CDR3 runs to 15 residues. V gave up 1 base and J gave up 2 bases, with 12 bases separating them. CDR3 coding DNA: TGTGCCAGCAGCTTAGAGGCTAGCGTAACCTACGAGCAGTACTTC. Amino acids: CASSLEASVTYEQYF. Full variable domain (outside the CDR3, taken from reference TRBV7-6 and TRBJ2-7): GAGVSQSPRYKVTKRGQDVALRCDPISGHVSLYWYRQALGQGPEFLTYFNYEAQQDKSGLPNDRFSAERPEGSISTLTIQRTEQRDSAMYRCASSLEASVTYEQYFGPGTRLTVT.

This clonotype was seen more than once but under ten times. The gene calls are TRBV5-5 and TRBJ2-7; possible D gene TRBD1, 5 bases. The V gene's germline CDR1 is SGHKS and CDR2 YYEKEE (reference sequence). V was pared by 4 bases and J by 4 bases, with 18 bases between. The CDR3 is made up of 15 amino acids. CDR3 protein: CASSGGPGLAYEQYF. Written as DNA, the CDR3 is TGTGCCAGCAGCGGCGGTCCAGGGTTAGCTTACGAGCAGTACTTC.

CDR3 region: CAWSETRGELFF. The CDR3 DNA follows: TGTGCCTGGAGTGAGACTCGCGGGGAGCTGTTTTTT. This chain uses TRBV30 with TRBJ2-2; no reliable D call. CDR1 GTSNPN and CDR2 SVGIG come from the germline V gene (reference sequence). The CDR3 is 12 residues long. Deletions cut 1 base from V and 7 bases from J, with 7 bases between. The full variable domain, its missing parts supplied by reference TRBV30 and TRBJ2-2, is SQTIHQWPATLVQPVGSPLSLECTVEGTSNPNLYWYRQAAGRGLQLLFYSVGIGQISSEVPQNLSASRPQDRQFILSSKKLLLSDSGFYLCAWSETRGELFFGEGSRLTVL.

The chain recombines TRBV5-1 with TRBJ2-1; 13 bases align to TRBD2. The V segment lost 0 bases and the J segment 0 bases; nucleotides outside the gene matches: 3. Germline CDR1 is SGHRS and CDR2 is YFSETQ. The CDR3 totals 18 residues. DNA of the CDR3: TGCGCCAGCAGCTTGGGGACTAGCGGGGGCTCCTCCTACAATGAGCAGTTCTTC. This encodes CASSLGTSGGSSYNEQFF. Complete variable domain (other parts from reference TRBV5-1 and TRBJ2-1): KAGVTQTPRYLIKTRGQQVTLSCSPISGHRSVSWYQQTPGQGLQFLFEYFSETQRNKGNFPGRFSGRQFSNSRSEMNVSTLELGDSALYLCASSLGTSGGSSYNEQFFGPGTRLTVL.